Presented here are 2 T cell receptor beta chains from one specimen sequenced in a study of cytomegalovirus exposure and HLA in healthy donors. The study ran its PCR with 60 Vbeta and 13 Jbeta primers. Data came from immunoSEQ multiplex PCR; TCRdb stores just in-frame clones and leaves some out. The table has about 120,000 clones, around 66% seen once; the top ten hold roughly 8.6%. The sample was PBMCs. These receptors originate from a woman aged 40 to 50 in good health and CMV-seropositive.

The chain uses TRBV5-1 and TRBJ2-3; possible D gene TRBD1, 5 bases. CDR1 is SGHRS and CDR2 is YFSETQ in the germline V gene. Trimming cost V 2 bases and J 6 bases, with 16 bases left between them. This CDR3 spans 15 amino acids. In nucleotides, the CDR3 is TGCGCCAGCAGCTTTGGGGCTCGGGTGCTGGATACGCAGTATTTT. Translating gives CASSFGARVLDTQYF. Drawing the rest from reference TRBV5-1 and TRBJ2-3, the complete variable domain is KAGVTQTPRYLIKTRGQQVTLSCSPISGHRSVSWYQQTPGQGLQFLFEYFSETQRNKGNFPGRFSGRQFSNSRSEMNVSTLELGDSALYLCASSFGARVLDTQYFGPGTRLTVL.

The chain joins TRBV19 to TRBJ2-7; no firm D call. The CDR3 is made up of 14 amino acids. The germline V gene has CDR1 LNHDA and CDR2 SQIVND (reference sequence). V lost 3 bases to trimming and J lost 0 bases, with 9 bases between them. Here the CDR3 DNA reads TGTGCCAGTAGTATTAACAGAGACTCCTACGAGCAGTACTTC. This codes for CASSINRDSYEQYF.